Following are 6 T cell receptor beta chains from one sample sequenced in a study of cytomegalovirus exposure and HLA in healthy donors (dated by TCRdb to about 2017). The library was prepared using the immunoSEQ multiplex PCR assay. A mixture of 60 forward primers for TCR Vbeta segments and 13 reverse primers for TCR Jbeta segments was used in the multiplex PCR. The source is immuneACCESS, and TCRdb retained only in-frame sequences with V and J called. Part of the clones is not carried over; for the studies checked, unresolved V genes explain less than half of this, and the remainder is unexplained. A total of about 130,000 clones appear in this sample, around 80% of them only once. In total, the top ten clones hold 3% to 4% of the sample. Sequencing was carried out using PBMCs. The origin of the receptors is a woman in her thirties or forties in good health and CMV-seronegative.

V usage is TRBV27 and J usage is TRBJ2-1, with TRBD2 matching over 13 bases. Germline V gene data show CDR1 as MNHEY and CDR2 as SMNVEV (reference sequence). CDR3 length: 13 amino acids. The ends lost 5 bases at V and 15 bases at J; junction bases unmatched: 7. The CDR3 region has the DNA TGTGCCAGCAGTCCTGGACTAGCGGGAGATCGGTTCTTC. It is translated as CASSPGLAGDRFF.

This chain uses TRBV4-3 with TRBJ1-4; D is possibly TRBD1 (5 bases). The CDR3 totals 15 residues. CDR1 LGHNA and CDR2 YSLEER come from the germline V gene. V was pared by 0 bases and J by 4 bases, with 9 bases between. In nucleotides, the CDR3 is TGCGCCAGCAGCCAAGAGAGAAGGGGTAATGAAAAACTGTTTTTT. Protein: CASSQERRGNEKLFF.

On this clone itself: Other DNA sequences in this sample translate to the same CDR3. The rearrangement links TRBV19 to TRBJ2-5, with TRBD1 identical over 7 bases. V trimming: 1 base; J trimming: 2 bases; junction bases outside the gene matches: 1. This CDR3 spans 14 amino acids. Per germline, CDR1 LNHDA and CDR2 SQIVND (reference sequence). The CDR3 sequence is CASSIGGQQETQYF. The CDR3 nucleotides are TGTGCCAGTAGTATAGGGGGACAGCAAGAGACCCAGTACTTC.

This clone was seen once. CDR3 nucleotide sequence: TGTGCCAGCAGCTCACAGCACTATGGCTACACCTTC. It encodes CASSSQHYGYTF. J is TRBJ1-2 and V is TRBV5-4, with unresolved D. The CDR3 loop spans 12 amino acids. Per the germline V gene, CDR1 is SGHNT and CDR2 is YYREEE (reference sequence). V was pared by 3 bases and J by 3 bases, with 6 bases between.

The rearrangement joins TRBV5-1 to TRBJ1-2; tentatively, D is TRBD1 (5 bases). CDR3 size: 15 residues. Germline V gives CDR1 SGHRS, CDR2 YFSETQ. Deletions cut 0 bases from V and 6 bases from J, with 15 bases between. CDR3 amino acids: CASSLESGRNHGYTF. For the CDR3, the DNA is TGCGCCAGCAGCTTGGAATCAGGGCGGAATCATGGCTACACCTTC.

The V call is TRBV7-9, the J call TRBJ1-1; 10 bases map to TRBD1. With V trimmed by 7 bases and J by 5 bases, 7 bases remained unmatched. This CDR3 comprises 14 residues. Germline-derived CDR1 and CDR2 are SEHNR and FQNEAQ (reference sequence). The CDR3 region has the DNA TGTGCCAGCACTAGACAGGGGGCCGGGACTGAAGCTTTCTTT. Its protein is CASTRQGAGTEAFF.